The rows below give T cell receptor beta chains drawn from one sample of a study of blood T cell repertoires in COVID-19. The assay was immunoSEQ multiplex PCR, and TCRdb's table has in-frame clones only and misses some. The sample comprises fewer than 650,000 clones, about 89% of which are singletons, and around 7.8% rests with the top ten. The material sequenced was peripheral blood. The receptors shown here come from a woman aged 50 to 60 with COVID-19, enrolled during active disease. The CDR3 runs from the conserved cysteine through the conserved F or W. A D gene is named only where the DNA matches it firmly. Part of the rows lack a size; the others show once, few, many or a class for expanded clones.

v_gene	d_gene	j_gene	abundance	CDR3aa	CDR3nt
TRBV19	TRBD2	TRBJ2-7	once	CASSTSTSGGSYEQYF	TGTGCCAGTAGTACCTCGACTAGCGGGGGCTCCTACGAGCAGTACTTC
TRBV9	TRBD1	TRBJ1-2	.	CASSAWTGGYGYTF	TGTGCCAGCAGCGCTTGGACAGGGGGCTATGGCTACACCTTC
TRBV3-1/TRBV3-2	.	TRBJ1-1	.	CASSQLPNTEAFF	TGTGCCAGCAGCCAACTACCGAACACTGAAGCTTTCTTT
TRBV19	.	TRBJ2-7	.	CASSFNTYEQYF	TGTGCCAGTAGTTTCAACACCTACGAGCAGTACTTC
TRBV2	TRBD1	TRBJ2-7	.	CASSEAPSTGGLSSYEQYF	TGTGCCAGCAGTGAAGCCCCTTCAACAGGGGGTCTTAGCTCCTACGAGCAGTACTTC
TRBV15	.	TRBJ1-2	.	CATSRDIGDRGYTF	TGTGCCACCAGCAGAGATATAGGGGATAGAGGCTACACCTTC
TRBV30	.	TRBJ1-1	.	CAWDRMNTEAFF	TGTGCCTGGGACAGAATGAACACTGAAGCTTTCTTT
TRBV19	TRBD1	TRBJ1-2	.	CASSIRAGGNYGYTF	TGTGCCAGTAGTATACGGGCAGGGGGGAACTATGGCTACACCTTC
TRBV3-1/TRBV3-2	.	TRBJ2-7	.	CASSQTDSNYEQYF	TGTGCCAGCAGCCAAACGGACAGTAATTACGAGCAGTACTTC
TRBV30	TRBD1	TRBJ2-1	.	CAWGPRWDRGLNEQFF	TGTGCCTGGGGCCCTCGGTGGGACAGGGGGCTGAATGAGCAGTTCTTC
TRBV2	TRBD1	TRBJ2-7	few	CASKPTGGPYEQYF	TGTGCCAGCAAGCCGACAGGGGGCCCCTACGAGCAGTACTTC
TRBV24-1	.	TRBJ2-1	.	CATSDLGRNEQFF	TGTGCCACCAGTGATTTGGGCAGAAATGAGCAGTTCTTC
TRBV24-1	.	TRBJ2-5	.	CATSDPLGGGLETQYF	TGTGCCACCAGTGACCCCCTAGGGGGGGGTCTAGAGACCCAGTACTTC
TRBV24-1	.	TRBJ1-2	.	CATSDIDGYGYTF	TGTGCCACCAGTGACATCGACGGGTATGGCTACACCTTC
TRBV30	.	TRBJ2-6	once	CAWTSSGANVLTF	TGTGCCTGGACATCCTCTGGGGCCAACGTCCTGACTTTC
TRBV6-1	.	TRBJ1-2	.	CASSEGHRVWNGYTF	TGTGCCAGCAGTGAAGGTCACAGGGTTTGGAACGGCTACACCTTC
TRBV4-1	TRBD2	TRBJ2-4	.	CASSQDIVRPGLVDIQYF	TGCGCCAGCAGCCAAGATATTGTTAGACCGGGACTAGTTGACATTCAGTACTTC
TRBV6-5	.	TRBJ2-3	.	CASGEAGQATDTQYF	TGTGCCAGCGGAGAGGCGGGGCAAGCCACAGATACGCAGTATTTT
TRBV29-1	.	TRBJ2-3	.	CSARRGNTDTQYF	TGCAGCGCCAGAAGAGGGAACACAGATACGCAGTATTTT
TRBV5-4	TRBD1	TRBJ2-1	.	CASSSGQGYNEQFF	TGTGCCAGCAGCTCGGGACAGGGGTACAATGAGCAGTTCTTC
TRBV4-1	TRBD1	TRBJ1-2	.	CASSRTGTGARYGYTF	TGCGCCAGCAGCCGCACCGGGACAGGGGCAAGATATGGCTACACCTTC
TRBV5-4	.	TRBJ1-2	.	CASSLPGIGYTF	TGTGCCAGCAGCTTGCCGGGGATTGGCTACACCTTC
TRBV21-1	.	TRBJ2-2	.	CASSLLADRAQEPTGELFF	TGTGCCAGCAGCCTCCTGGCCGACAGGGCTCAGGAACCCACCGGGGAGCTGTTTTTT
TRBV2	TRBD1	TRBJ1-1	.	CASRDRGAPPNTEAFF	TGTGCCAGCAGAGACAGGGGGGCCCCCCCGAACACTGAAGCTTTCTTT
TRBV27	TRBD1	TRBJ1-1	.	CASSLFRQGGNTEAFF	TGTGCCAGCAGTTTATTCCGACAGGGGGGAAACACTGAAGCTTTCTTT
TRBV29-1	.	TRBJ1-2	.	CSAMGWGTNGYTF	TGCAGCGCGATGGGGTGGGGGACTAATGGCTACACCTTC
TRBV30	.	TRBJ2-2	.	CAWSEGGGTGELFF	TGTGCCTGGAGTGAGGGTGGGGGGACCGGGGAGCTGTTTTTT
TRBV5-6	.	TRBJ1-2	.	CASSPGRAYGYTF	TGTGCCAGCAGCCCTGGGAGGGCTTATGGCTACACCTTC